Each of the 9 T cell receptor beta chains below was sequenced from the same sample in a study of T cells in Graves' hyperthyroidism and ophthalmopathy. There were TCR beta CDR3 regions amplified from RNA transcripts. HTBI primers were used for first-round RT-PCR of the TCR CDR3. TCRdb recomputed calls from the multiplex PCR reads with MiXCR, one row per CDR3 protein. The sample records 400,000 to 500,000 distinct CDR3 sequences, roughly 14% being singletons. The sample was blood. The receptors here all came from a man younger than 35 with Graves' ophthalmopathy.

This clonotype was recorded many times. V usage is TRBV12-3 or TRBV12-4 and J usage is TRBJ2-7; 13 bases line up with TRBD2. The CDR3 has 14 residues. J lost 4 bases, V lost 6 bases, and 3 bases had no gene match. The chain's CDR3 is CASRGLAGLYEQYF. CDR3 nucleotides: TGTGCCAGCAGGGGACTAGCGGGATTGTACGAGCAGTACTTC.

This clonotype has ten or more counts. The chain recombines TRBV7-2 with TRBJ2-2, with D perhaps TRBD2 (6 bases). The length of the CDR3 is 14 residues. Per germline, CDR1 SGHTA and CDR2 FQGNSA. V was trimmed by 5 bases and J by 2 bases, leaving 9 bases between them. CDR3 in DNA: TGTGCCAGCAGCCAGGACTATAACACCGGGGAGCTGTTTTTT. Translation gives CASSQDYNTGELFF.

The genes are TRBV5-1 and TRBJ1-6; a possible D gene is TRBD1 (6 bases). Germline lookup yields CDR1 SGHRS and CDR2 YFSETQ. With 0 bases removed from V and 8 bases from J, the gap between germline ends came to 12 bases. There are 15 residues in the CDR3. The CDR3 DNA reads TGCGCCAGCAGCTTGGTTGCGGGGGCCGATTCACCCCTCCACTTT. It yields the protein CASSLVAGADSPLHF.

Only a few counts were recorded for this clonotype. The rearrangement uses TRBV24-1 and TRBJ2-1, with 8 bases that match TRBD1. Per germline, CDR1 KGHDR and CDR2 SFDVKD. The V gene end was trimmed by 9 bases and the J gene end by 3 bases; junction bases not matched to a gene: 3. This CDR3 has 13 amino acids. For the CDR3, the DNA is TGTGCCACCTGGACAGGGTACTACAATGAGCAGTTCTTC. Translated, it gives CATWTGYYNEQFF.

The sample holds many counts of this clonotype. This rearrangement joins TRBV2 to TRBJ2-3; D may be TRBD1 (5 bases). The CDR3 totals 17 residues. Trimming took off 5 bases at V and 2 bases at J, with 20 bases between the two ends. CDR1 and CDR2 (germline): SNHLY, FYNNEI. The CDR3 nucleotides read TGTGCCAGCAGTACTTTTACCAGGGTGCAAGTCACAGATACGCAGTATTTT. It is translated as CASSTFTRVQVTDTQYF.

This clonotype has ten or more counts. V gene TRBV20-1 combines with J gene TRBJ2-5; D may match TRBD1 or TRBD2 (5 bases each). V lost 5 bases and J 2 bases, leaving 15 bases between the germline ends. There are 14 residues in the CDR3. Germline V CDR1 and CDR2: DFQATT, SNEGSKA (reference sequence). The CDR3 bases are TGCAGTGCTGACCGGGACGGACGGCAAGAGACCCAGTACTTC. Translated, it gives CSADRDGRQETQYF.

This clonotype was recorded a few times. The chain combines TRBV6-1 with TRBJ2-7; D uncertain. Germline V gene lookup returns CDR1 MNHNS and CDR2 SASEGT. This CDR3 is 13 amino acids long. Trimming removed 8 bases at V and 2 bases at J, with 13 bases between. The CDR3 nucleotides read TGTGCCAGCCGCCCCACGGCCACCTACGAGCAGTACTTC. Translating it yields CASRPTATYEQYF.

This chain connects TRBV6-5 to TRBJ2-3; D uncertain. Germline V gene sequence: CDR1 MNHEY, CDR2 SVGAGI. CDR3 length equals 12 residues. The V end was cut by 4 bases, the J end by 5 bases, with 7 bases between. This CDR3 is CASSSLQDTQYF. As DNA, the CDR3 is TGTGCCAGCAGTTCCCTACAAGATACGCAGTATTTT.

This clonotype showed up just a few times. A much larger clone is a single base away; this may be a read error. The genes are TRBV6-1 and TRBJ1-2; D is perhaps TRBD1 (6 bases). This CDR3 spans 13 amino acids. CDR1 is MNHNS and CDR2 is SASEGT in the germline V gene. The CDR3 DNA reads TGTGCCAGCAAAGAACAGGGCTACTATGGCTGCACCTTC. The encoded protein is CASKEQGYYGCTF.